The sequence of this T cell receptor (beta chain) was determined in a study of cytomegalovirus exposure and HLA in healthy donors. Overall study results and limits: Per a prior analysis, the majority of TCR beta V segments were productive roughly 90% or roughly 30% of the time. Confirmation was obtained in vitro that a few CMV-associated chains are specific for CMV antigens. Rates of TCR association differed by HLA locus in a later analysis, with DRB1 highest and HLA-C lowest. A later analysis linked a missense DCLRE1C variant to TCR beta V- and J-gene trimming.

Remarks on this clone: As yet, its antigen is unknown.

The PCR used 60 Vbeta and 13 Jbeta primers. Data came from immunoSEQ multiplex PCR; TCRdb stores just in-frame clones and leaves some out. The table has roughly 180,000 clones, around four fifths seen once. In germline, CDR1 is SGHTA, CDR2 FQGNSA. This CDR3 is built from 15 residues. Trimming cost V 4 bases and J 2 bases; bases outside gene matches: 6. The gene calls are TRBV7-2 and TRBJ2-7; 9 nucleotides agree with TRBD1. The sequence was obtained from a man aged 30-40 years in good health and CMV-seronegative. The sample taken for sequencing was PBMCs. The CDR3 loop reads CASSYQQGAAYEQYF. In nucleotides, the CDR3 is TGTGCCAGCAGCTACCAACAGGGGGCGGCCTACGAGCAGTACTTC.